This T cell receptor (beta chain) appears in the sequencing data of a study of blood T cells in healthy people across ages. The V end was cut by 9 bases, the J end by 2 bases, with 8 bases between. The length of the CDR3 is 12 residues. Germline loops: CDR1 KGHDR, CDR2 SFDVKD. PCR was performed a second time for about 7 to 11 cycles using a sample-barcoded 5' primer and a J-beta primer mix. A single record per CDR3 protein comes from TCRdb applying MiXCR to the 5' RACE reads. The table lists 750,000 to 950,000 distinct CDR3 sequences, roughly 24% of them singletons. These data are also associated with another study on T cells of mothers and their children. Per that study: For each mother, over 9.5 million TCR beta CDR3 reads were obtained, and for each child, around 3 million. It was found that thymic selection shapes TCR recombination output similarly in related and unrelated pairs. Mother-child pairs who were related displayed a slightly higher overlap than unrelated pairs, a difference that was non-significant.

The chain uses TRBV24-1 and TRBJ2-3; D gene ambiguous. The clonotype was recovered from a boy younger than 18 in good health. The sequencing sample was made of blood. The CDR3 coding sequence is TGTGCCACCGCAACAGACACAGATACGCAGTATTTT. Protein product: CATATDTDTQYF.